This T cell receptor (beta chain) appears in the sequencing data of a study of T cell responses to AZD1222 COVID-19 vaccine. Assay used: immunoSEQ multiplex PCR; TCRdb lists only in-frame clones, some missing. This sample yields 150,000 to 200,000 clones, of which 85% to 95% are seen a single time; 4.5% to 5.5% belongs to the top ten. Germline-derived CDR1 and CDR2 are KGHSH and LQKENI. The CDR3 spans 18 residues. Deletions cut 3 bases from V and 2 bases from J, with 19 bases between. The chain combines TRBV18 with TRBJ1-4; D remains unclear. The source was peripheral blood, collected 28 days after the second AZD1222 dose. This clonotype was sampled from an adult who received the AZD1222 COVID-19 vaccine. CDR3 nucleotides: TGTGCCAGCTCACCCCCCAGACCCCTGGGGTCGACTAATGAAAAACTGTTTTTT. Residues: CASSPPRPLGSTNEKLFF. The variable domain in full, with the rest retrieved from reference TRBV18 and TRBJ1-4, is NAGVMQNPRHLVRRRGQEARLRCSPMKGHSHVYWYRQLPEEGLKFMVYLQKENIIDESGMPKERFSAEFPKEGPSILRIQQVVRGDSAAYFCASSPPRPLGSTNEKLFFGSGTQLSVL.